A single sample gave rise to the 28 T cell receptor beta chains below, sequenced in a study of siplizumab effects on memory and regulatory T cells. These receptors lack a known antigen. The mixed lymphocyte reaction cells were cocultured at 37°C for more than five days. Clones were sequenced by immunoSEQ multiplex PCR, and TCRdb holds only the in-frame ones, with some missing. The table lists roughly 13,000 clones, approximately 49% of them singletons. Sequencing input: CFSE-low (dividing) CD4+ T cells sorted from an allogeneic mixed lymphocyte reaction. The receptors shown here come from a human donor in good health; the cells came from an allogeneic mixed lymphocyte reaction.

By share, this clone counts as medium-sized. The V call is TRBV6-6, the J call TRBJ2-1, with TRBD2 as a possible D gene (6 bases). CDR1 and CDR2 (germline): MNHNY, SVGAGI (reference sequence). The CDR3 contains 14 residues. V dropped 2 bases and J dropped 7 bases, with 12 bases sitting between them. CDR3 protein: CASSYRGVGNEQFF. In DNA, the CDR3 is TGTGCCAGCAGTTACCGCGGGGTCGGTAATGAGCAGTTCTTC.

The sample holds a few counts of this clone. The chain uses TRBV7-2 and TRBJ1-4; D is unclear. The CDR3 is made up of 11 amino acids. Deletions cut 3 bases from V and 5 bases from J, with 1 base between. Germline V gives CDR1 SGHTA, CDR2 FQGNSA. CDR3 loop: CASSFNEKLFF. CDR3 DNA: TGTGCCAGCAGCTTCAATGAAAAACTGTTTTTT.

The chain employs TRBV5-6 and TRBJ1-5, with D perhaps matching TRBD1 (5 bases). Germline CDR1 and CDR2: SGHDT and YYEEEE. Trimming cost V 1 base and J 0 bases, with 11 bases left between them. CDR3 length: 16 amino acids. CDR3 amino acids: CASSLLGEDSNQPQHF. CDR3 coding DNA: TGTGCCAGCAGCTTGCTAGGGGAAGATAGCAATCAGCCCCAGCATTTT. Full variable domain (missing parts from reference TRBV5-6 and TRBJ1-5): DAGVTQSPTHLIKTRGQQVTLRCSPKSGHDTVSWYQQALGQGPQFIFQYYEEEERQRGNFPDRFSGHQFPNYSSELNVNALLLGDSALYLCASSLLGEDSNQPQHFGDGTRLSIL.

This clone was counted a few times. V gene TRBV18 combines with J gene TRBJ1-2; D is possibly TRBD1 (5 bases). Germline V CDR1 and CDR2: KGHSH, LQKENI. Trimming left V 2 bases short and J 8 bases short, with 18 bases between. CDR3 length equals 15 residues. In DNA, the CDR3 is TGTGCCAGCTCACCAGATCAGGCAGGGTTTGACGGCTACACCTTC. Protein sequence: CASSPDQAGFDGYTF.

This clone was observed a handful of times. V is TRBV6-5 and J is TRBJ1-2, with D possibly matching TRBD1 (5 bases). Germline V gene lookup returns CDR1 MNHEY and CDR2 SVGAGI. V shed 6 bases and J shed 4 bases, with 18 bases lying between them. CDR3 length equals 15 residues. CDR3 loop: CASRPTLAGLYGYTF. CDR3 sequence (DNA): TGTGCCAGCAGACCGACCCTCGCGGGGCTCTATGGCTACACCTTC.

This rearrangement joins TRBV19 to TRBJ1-2; D ambiguous. CDR1 and CDR2 from the germline V gene are LNHDA and SQIVND (reference sequence). The V gene lost 7 bases and the J gene lost 2 bases, with 17 bases spanning the gap. The CDR3 totals 15 residues. The CDR3 DNA follows: TGTGCCAGTATAAATAGTCGCCGCCTGAACTATGGCTACACCTTC. Amino acids: CASINSRRLNYGYTF.

V gene TRBV6-5 combines with J gene TRBJ2-1, with unresolved D. The germline gives CDR1 MNHEY, CDR2 SVGAGI. The V gene lost 0 bases and the J gene lost 5 bases, with 8 bases spanning the gap. The CDR3 is 14 amino acids. CDR3 nucleotides: TGTGCCAGCAGTTACTCTGGGCAAAACAATGAGCAGTTCTTC. Translation gives CASSYSGQNNEQFF.

V and J are TRBV15 and TRBJ1-6; no clear D gene. The germline gives CDR1 LNHNV, CDR2 YYDKDF (reference sequence). CDR3 length: 14 amino acids. The V gene lost 1 base and the J gene lost 6 bases, with 7 bases spanning the gap. The chain's CDR3 is CATSRAGFNSPLHF. The CDR3 DNA follows: TGTGCCACCAGCAGAGCGGGTTTTAATTCACCCCTCCACTTT.

The genes are TRBV4-2 and TRBJ2-7; 11 nucleotides match TRBD1. The V and J ends lost 5 bases and 1 base, in that order; junction bases with no gene match: 4. CDR1 LGHNA and CDR2 YNFKEQ come from the germline V gene. The CDR3 runs to 15 residues. The CDR3 loop is CASSYRDRGSYEQYF. The CDR3 nucleotides are TGTGCCAGCAGCTACCGGGACAGGGGGTCCTACGAGCAGTACTTC.

This clone turned up a few times. CDR3 residues: CASSGKRPSSQETQYF. The CDR3 DNA is TGCGCCAGCAGCGGGAAGAGGCCTAGCTCACAAGAGACCCAGTACTTC. This rearrangement joins TRBV4-1 to TRBJ2-5; tentative D call: TRBD2 (5 bases). CDR3 length equals 16 residues. V was trimmed by 5 bases and J by 2 bases, leaving 18 bases between them. Germline-derived CDR1 and CDR2 are MGHRA and YSYEKL.

This chain links TRBV6-5 with TRBJ2-2; D remains ambiguous. The CDR3 is made up of 13 amino acids. Germline lookup yields CDR1 MNHEY and CDR2 SVGAGI. Trimming pared 6 bases from V and 7 bases from J, leaving 12 bases between. CDR3 in amino acids: CASRNSPGGELFF. The CDR3 nucleotides read TGTGCCAGCAGAAATAGCCCGGGCGGGGAGCTGTTTTTT.

This clone has only a few counts. The chain joins TRBV18 to TRBJ1-2, with D unresolved. Trimming left V 2 bases short and J 2 bases short, with 15 bases between. This CDR3 is built from 16 residues. The germline V gene has CDR1 KGHSH and CDR2 LQKENI. CDR3 loop: CASSPGTGRVNYGYTF. DNA of the CDR3: TGTGCCAGCTCACCAGGCACGGGCAGAGTCAACTATGGCTACACCTTC.

This clone has more than one count but fewer than ten. The rearrangement links TRBV7-9 to TRBJ2-7, with 15 nucleotides matching TRBD2. This CDR3 comprises 16 residues. Germline V gene lookup returns CDR1 SEHNR and CDR2 FQNEAQ (reference sequence). J was trimmed by 5 bases and V by 2 bases; bases with no gene match: 4. Here the CDR3 DNA reads TGTGCCAGCAGCTTATGGACTAGCGGGAGGGACCACGAGCAGTACTTC. Encoded protein: CASSLWTSGRDHEQYF.

The chain carries TRBV18 and TRBJ1-1; no clear D. This CDR3 region has 14 residues. CDR1 and CDR2 (germline): KGHSH, LQKENI. Between the trimmed V and J ends, which lost 2 bases and 0 bases, there was a span of 7 bases. CDR3 in DNA: TGTGCCAGCTCACCAAGGGCTCTGAACACTGAAGCTTTCTTT. Encoded protein: CASSPRALNTEAFF.

The rearrangement uses TRBV29-1 and TRBJ1-2; TRBD1 agrees at 9 bases. Losses at the gene ends were 5 bases for V and 2 bases for J; bases not matched to a gene: 9. The CDR3 has 15 residues. The V gene's germline CDR1 is SQVTM and CDR2 ANQGSEA. CDR3 loop: CSVPDRGRRNYGYTF. The CDR3 DNA is TGCAGCGTTCCGGACAGGGGAAGGAGGAACTATGGCTACACCTTC.

V is TRBV30 and J is TRBJ2-1, with D unclear. The germline V gene has CDR1 GTSNPN and CDR2 SVGIG (reference sequence). This CDR3 has 11 residues. The V gene lost 0 bases and the J gene lost 15 bases, with 12 bases spanning the gap. CDR3 nucleotide sequence: TGTGCCTGGAGTGTAAGAACCCAAGCGTTCTTC. Translated: CAWSVRTQAFF. The complete variable domain, with remaining parts taken from reference TRBV30 and TRBJ2-1, reads SQTIHQWPATLVQPVGSPLSLECTVEGTSNPNLYWYRQAAGRGLQLLFYSVGIGQISSEVPQNLSASRPQDRQFILSSKKLLLSDSGFYLCAWSVRTQAFFGPGTRLTVL.

This clone was counted a few times. The chain carries TRBV30 and TRBJ2-7; D may be TRBD2 (5 bases). CDR1 GTSNPN and CDR2 SVGIG come from the germline V gene (reference sequence). V was shortened by 1 base and J by 0 bases, with 10 bases between the two germline ends. The CDR3 is 14 amino acids. CDR3 nucleotide sequence: TGTGCCTGGAGTGGCGGAGGCAGCTCCTACGAGCAGTACTTC. Translated: CAWSGGGSSYEQYF. The full variable domain, with the rest looked up from reference TRBV30 and TRBJ2-7, is SQTIHQWPATLVQPVGSPLSLECTVEGTSNPNLYWYRQAAGRGLQLLFYSVGIGQISSEVPQNLSASRPQDRQFILSSKKLLLSDSGFYLCAWSGGGSSYEQYFGPGTRLTVT.

J is TRBJ2-3 and V is TRBV13; 8 bases fit TRBD2. The V gene end was trimmed by 2 bases and the J gene end by 2 bases; junction bases not matched to a gene: 12. The CDR3 loop spans 18 amino acids. The germline CDR1 and CDR2 sequences are PRHDT and FYEKMQ (reference sequence). The CDR3 DNA reads as TGTGCCAGCAGCTTACGGGGGGTGTTAGCGGGGACCACAGATACGCAGTATTTT. It is translated as CASSLRGVLAGTTDTQYF.

This clone was seen a single time. The chain links TRBV2 to TRBJ1-1; TRBD1 is a possible D gene (6 bases). CDR3 length: 13 amino acids. Germline lookup yields CDR1 SNHLY and CDR2 FYNNEI. Trimming left V 6 bases short and J 6 bases short, with 14 bases between. The CDR3 here is CASSPQGFAEAFF. In DNA, the CDR3 is TGTGCCAGCAGCCCCCAGGGGTTCGCTGAAGCTTTCTTT.

The chain couples TRBV7-6 to TRBJ1-1, with no clear D. The V gene's germline CDR1 is SGHVS and CDR2 FNYEAQ. The CDR3 has 12 amino acids. Trimming removed 4 bases at V and 4 bases at J, with 7 bases between. The CDR3 loop is CASSSRVTEAFF. The CDR3, as DNA: TGTGCCAGCAGCTCAAGGGTCACTGAAGCTTTCTTT.

This clone has only a few counts. The chain uses TRBV21-1 and TRBJ1-1; the table's D gene call, TRBD1, was not cross checked with the DNA. TRBV21-1 is termed a pseudogene. This CDR3 is 12 amino acids long. In DNA form, the CDR3 reads TGTGCCAGCAGCAACACAACAGGGGAAGCTTTCTTT. Translated: CASSNTTGEAFF.

This clone was found a few times. The chain carries TRBV2 and TRBJ2-5; 7 nucleotides agree with TRBD2. V trimming: 6 bases; J trimming: 2 bases; junction bases outside the gene matches: 15. Germline assignment: CDR1 SNHLY and CDR2 FYNNEI. This CDR3 is 17 amino acids long. CDR3 region: CASRGSGAATLQETQYF. CDR3 in DNA: TGTGCCAGCAGGGGGAGCGGGGCGGCAACGCTACAAGAGACCCAGTACTTC.

The V and J genes are TRBV30 and TRBJ1-2; D is unclear. The ends were cut back, 0 bases at V and 8 bases at J, with 7 bases in the middle. Germline lookup yields CDR1 GTSNPN and CDR2 SVGIG (reference sequence). This CDR3 comprises 11 residues. The CDR3, as DNA: TGTGCCTGGAGTGTCCTCGGGGGCTACACCTTC. Its protein is CAWSVLGGYTF.

This clone was observed a handful of times. V is TRBV6-1 and J is TRBJ2-7; TRBD1 matches at 7 bases. This CDR3 spans 16 amino acids. Germline loops: CDR1 MNHNS, CDR2 SASEGT. The J segment lost 5 bases and the V segment lost 3 bases, leaving 13 bases of the junction unmatched. The DNA of the CDR3 is TGTGCCAGCAGTGATTCTAAGGGGGCGATTCCTAACGAGCAGTACTTC. This encodes CASSDSKGAIPNEQYF.

This chain links TRBV19 with TRBJ2-2; tentative D call: TRBD1 (6 bases). CDR1 is LNHDA and CDR2 is SQIVND in the germline V gene (reference sequence). V gave up 3 bases and J gave up 6 bases, with 11 bases separating them. The CDR3 totals 14 residues. CDR3 sequence: CASSIGTRAGELFF. The CDR3 DNA follows: TGTGCCAGTAGTATCGGGACAAGGGCCGGGGAGCTGTTTTTT.

In its sample, this clone was seen a few times. The rearrangement uses TRBV5-1 and TRBJ1-2, with no clear D. The V and J ends lost 2 bases and 3 bases respectively, with 8 bases between them. The germline V gene encodes CDR1 SGHRS and CDR2 YFSETQ. There are 13 residues in the CDR3. The DNA of the CDR3 is TGCGCCAGCAGCTTACAAAGGGACTATGGCTACACCTTC. Translating it yields CASSLQRDYGYTF.

Details on this clone: Other DNA sequences within the sample encode an identical CDR3. This chain joins TRBV6-5 and TRBJ2-1; 8 bases match TRBD1. CDR3 length equals 13 residues. The germline V gene has CDR1 MNHEY and CDR2 SVGAGI. After removal of 11 bases from V and 2 bases from J, the junction contained 5 bases not matched to a gene. In DNA form, the CDR3 reads TGTGCCGCCCGACAGGGGCCCTACAATGAGCAGTTCTTC. Residues: CAARQGPYNEQFF.

The chain combines TRBV30 with TRBJ2-3, with TRBD1 as a possible D gene (5 bases). The CDR3 covers 12 residues. V lost 1 base to trimming and J lost 11 bases, with 13 bases between them. The germline CDR1 and CDR2 sequences are GTSNPN and SVGIG (reference sequence). The CDR3 is CAWSGGGSMQYF. As DNA, the CDR3 is TGTGCCTGGAGTGGGGGCGGATCGATGCAGTATTTT.